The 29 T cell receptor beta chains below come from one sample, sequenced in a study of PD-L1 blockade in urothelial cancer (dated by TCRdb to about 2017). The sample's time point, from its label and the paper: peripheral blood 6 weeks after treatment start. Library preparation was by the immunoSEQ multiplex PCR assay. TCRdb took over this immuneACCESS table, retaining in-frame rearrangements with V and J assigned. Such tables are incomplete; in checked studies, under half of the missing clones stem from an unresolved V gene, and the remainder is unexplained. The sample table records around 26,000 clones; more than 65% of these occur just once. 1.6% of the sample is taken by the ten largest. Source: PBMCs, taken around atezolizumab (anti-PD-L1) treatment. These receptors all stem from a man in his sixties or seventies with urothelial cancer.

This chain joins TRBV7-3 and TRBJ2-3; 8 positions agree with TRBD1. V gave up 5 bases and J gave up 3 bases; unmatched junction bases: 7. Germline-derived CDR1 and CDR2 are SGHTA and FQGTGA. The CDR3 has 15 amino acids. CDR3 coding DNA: TGTGCCAGCAGCCCCGTGGGGACAGGTACAGATACGCAGTATTTT. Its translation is CASSPVGTGTDTQYF.

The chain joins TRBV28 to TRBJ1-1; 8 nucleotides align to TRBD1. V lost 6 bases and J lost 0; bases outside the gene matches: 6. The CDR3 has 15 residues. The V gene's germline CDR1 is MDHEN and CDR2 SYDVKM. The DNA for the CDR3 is TGTGCCAGCAGGCCCGGGGACAGGTTGAACACTGAAGCTTTCTTT. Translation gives CASRPGDRLNTEAFF.

CDR3 coding DNA: TGTGCCAGCAGCCTCGAGGTCTACGAGCAGTACTTC. Protein sequence: CASSLEVYEQYF. The chain couples TRBV7-2 to TRBJ2-7; D is unclear. V was clipped by 5 bases and J by 3 bases, with 8 bases between them. This CDR3 is built from 12 residues. Germline V lookup: CDR1 SGHTA, CDR2 FQGNSA.

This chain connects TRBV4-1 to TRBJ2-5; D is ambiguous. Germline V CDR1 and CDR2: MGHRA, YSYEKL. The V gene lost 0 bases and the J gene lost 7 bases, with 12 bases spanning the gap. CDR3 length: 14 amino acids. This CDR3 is CASSQDSNIVTQYF. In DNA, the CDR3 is TGCGCCAGCAGCCAAGATAGTAATATCGTGACCCAGTACTTC.

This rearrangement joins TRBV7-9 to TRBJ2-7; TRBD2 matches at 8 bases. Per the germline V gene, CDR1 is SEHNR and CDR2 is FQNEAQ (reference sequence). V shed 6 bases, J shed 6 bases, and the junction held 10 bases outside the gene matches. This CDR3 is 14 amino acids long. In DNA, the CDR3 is TGTGCCAGCAGAAGGTCTAGCGGGTCGTTCGAGCAGTACTTC. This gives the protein CASRRSSGSFEQYF.

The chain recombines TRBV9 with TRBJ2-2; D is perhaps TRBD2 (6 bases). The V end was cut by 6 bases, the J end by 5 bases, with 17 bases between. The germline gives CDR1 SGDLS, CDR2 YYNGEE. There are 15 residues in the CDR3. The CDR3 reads CASNEPLSGTGELFF. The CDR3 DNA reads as TGTGCCAGCAACGAACCTCTTAGCGGAACCGGGGAGCTGTTTTTT.

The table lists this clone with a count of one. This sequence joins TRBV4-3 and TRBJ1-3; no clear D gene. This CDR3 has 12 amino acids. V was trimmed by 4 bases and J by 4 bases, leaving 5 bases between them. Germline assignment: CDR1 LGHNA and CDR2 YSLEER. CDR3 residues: CASSPGGNTIYF. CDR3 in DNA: TGCGCCAGCAGCCCGGGGGGAAACACCATATATTTT.

CDR3 bases: TGTGCCAGCAGTGAATTCTCTATGACACAGTTCCCTGAAGCTTTCTTT. Encoded protein: CASSEFSMTQFPEAFF. V is TRBV25-1 and J is TRBJ1-1, with D uncertain. The CDR3 is 16 amino acids. Trimming shortened V by 1 base and J by 6 bases, and 18 bases separated the two germline ends. Per germline, CDR1 MGHDK and CDR2 SYGVNS.

The CDR3: CASSQGDQPQHF. The CDR3 region has the DNA TGCGCCAGCAGCCAAGGCGATCAGCCCCAGCATTTT. The rearrangement links TRBV4-1 to TRBJ1-5; D gene unclear. Germline loops: CDR1 MGHRA, CDR2 YSYEKL. Trimming shortened V by 1 base and J by 5 bases, and 3 bases separated the two germline ends. The CDR3 runs to 12 residues.

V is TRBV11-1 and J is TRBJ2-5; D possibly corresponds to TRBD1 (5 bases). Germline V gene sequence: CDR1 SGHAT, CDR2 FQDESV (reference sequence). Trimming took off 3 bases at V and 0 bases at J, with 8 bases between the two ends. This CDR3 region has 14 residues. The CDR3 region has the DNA TGTGCCAGCAGCTTCCAGGGTTACCAAGAGACCCAGTACTTC. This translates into CASSFQGYQETQYF.

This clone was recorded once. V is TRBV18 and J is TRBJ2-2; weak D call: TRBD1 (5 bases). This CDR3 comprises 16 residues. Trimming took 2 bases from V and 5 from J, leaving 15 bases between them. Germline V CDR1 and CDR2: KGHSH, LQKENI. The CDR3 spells CASSPGQQESTGELFF. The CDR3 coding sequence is TGTGCCAGCTCACCAGGACAACAGGAATCTACCGGGGAGCTGTTTTTT.

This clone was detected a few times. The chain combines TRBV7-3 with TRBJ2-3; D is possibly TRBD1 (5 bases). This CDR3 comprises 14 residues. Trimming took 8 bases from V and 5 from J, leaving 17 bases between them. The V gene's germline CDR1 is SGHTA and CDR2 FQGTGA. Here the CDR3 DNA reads TGTGCCAGCGGTCAGGGCGGAGAGGAAGATACGCAGTATTTT. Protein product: CASGQGGEEDTQYF.

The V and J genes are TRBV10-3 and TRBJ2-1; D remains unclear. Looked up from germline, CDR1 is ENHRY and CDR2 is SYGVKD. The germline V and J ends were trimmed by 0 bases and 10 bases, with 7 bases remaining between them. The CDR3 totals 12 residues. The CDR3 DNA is TGTGCCATCAGTGAGTCAGAACTCGAGCAGTTCTTC. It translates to CAISESELEQFF.

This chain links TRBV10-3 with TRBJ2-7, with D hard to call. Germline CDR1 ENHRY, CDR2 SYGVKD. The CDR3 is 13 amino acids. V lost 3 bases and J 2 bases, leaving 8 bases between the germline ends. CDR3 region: CAISDLTAYEQYF. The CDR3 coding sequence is TGTGCCATCAGTGATTTAACAGCCTACGAGCAGTACTTC.

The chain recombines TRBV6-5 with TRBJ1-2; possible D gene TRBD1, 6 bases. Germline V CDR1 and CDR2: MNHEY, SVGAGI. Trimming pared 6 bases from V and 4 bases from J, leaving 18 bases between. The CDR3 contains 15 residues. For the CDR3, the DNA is TGTGCCAGCAGCCCTTCAATATGGGGGCCCTATGGCTACACCTTC. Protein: CASSPSIWGPYGYTF.

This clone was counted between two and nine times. CDR3 in DNA: TGTGCCTGGAGTGTATTCGGTAGAGGAGGGGCCTCCTACAATGAGCAGTTCTTC. Encoded protein: CAWSVFGRGGASYNEQFF. The genes are TRBV30 and TRBJ2-1, with a tentative D call TRBD2 (6 bases). Germline CDR1 GTSNPN, CDR2 SVGIG (reference sequence). This CDR3 is built from 18 residues. The germline V and J ends were trimmed by 0 bases and 0 bases, with 18 bases remaining between them.

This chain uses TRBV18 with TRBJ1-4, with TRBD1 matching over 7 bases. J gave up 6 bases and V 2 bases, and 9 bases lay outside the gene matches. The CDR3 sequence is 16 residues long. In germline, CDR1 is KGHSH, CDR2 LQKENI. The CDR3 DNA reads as TGTGCCAGCTCACCAATCGGTGGCCAGGGGGATGAAAAACTGTTTTTT. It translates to CASSPIGGQGDEKLFF.

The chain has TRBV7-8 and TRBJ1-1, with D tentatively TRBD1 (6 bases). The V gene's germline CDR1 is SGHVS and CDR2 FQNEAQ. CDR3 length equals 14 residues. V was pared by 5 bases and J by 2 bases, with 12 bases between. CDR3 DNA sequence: TGTGCCAGCAGCCAAGGGACAATCAACACTGAAGCTTTCTTT. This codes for CASSQGTINTEAFF.

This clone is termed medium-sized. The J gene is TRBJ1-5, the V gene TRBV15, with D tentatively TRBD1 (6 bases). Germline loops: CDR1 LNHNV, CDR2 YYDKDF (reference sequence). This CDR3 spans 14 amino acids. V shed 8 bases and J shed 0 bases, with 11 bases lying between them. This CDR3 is CATRDTYSNQPQHF. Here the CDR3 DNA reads TGTGCCACCCGGGACACTTATAGCAATCAGCCCCAGCATTTT.

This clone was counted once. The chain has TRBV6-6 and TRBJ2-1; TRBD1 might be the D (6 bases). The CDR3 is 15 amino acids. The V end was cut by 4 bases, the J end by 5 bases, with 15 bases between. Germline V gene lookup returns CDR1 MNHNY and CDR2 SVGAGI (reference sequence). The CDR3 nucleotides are TGTGCCAGCAGTTGGACCGACAGGAAAAACAATGAGCAGTTCTTC. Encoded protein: CASSWTDRKNNEQFF.

DNA of the CDR3: TGTGCCAGCACCCTACAGAGGGACACTGAAGCTTTCTTT. It encodes CASTLQRDTEAFF. The chain carries TRBV14 and TRBJ1-1; D remains ambiguous. In germline, CDR1 is SGHDN, CDR2 FVKESK. V was cut by 7 bases and J by 3 bases, with 12 bases left in between. This CDR3 region has 13 residues. The variable domain in full, with the rest retrieved from reference TRBV14 and TRBJ1-1, is EAGVTQFPSHSVIEKGQTVTLRCDPISGHDNLYWYRRVMGKEIKFLLHFVKESKQDESGMPNNRFLAERTGGTYSTLKVQPAELEDSGVYFCASTLQRDTEAFFGQGTRLTVV.

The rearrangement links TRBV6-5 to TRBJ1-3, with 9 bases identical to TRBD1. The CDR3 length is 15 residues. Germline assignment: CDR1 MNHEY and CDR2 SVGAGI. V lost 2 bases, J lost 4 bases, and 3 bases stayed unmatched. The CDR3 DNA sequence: TGTGCCAGCAGTTACACACAGGGGGCAGGAAACACCATATATTTT. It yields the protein CASSYTQGAGNTIYF.

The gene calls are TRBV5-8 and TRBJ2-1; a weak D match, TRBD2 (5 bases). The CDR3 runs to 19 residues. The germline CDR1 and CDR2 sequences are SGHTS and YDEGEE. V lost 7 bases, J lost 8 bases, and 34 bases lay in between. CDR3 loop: CASRPGFRANNPRSHEQFF. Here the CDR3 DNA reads TGTGCCAGCCGACCGGGGTTTCGGGCCAACAATCCCCGGTCGCATGAGCAGTTCTTC.

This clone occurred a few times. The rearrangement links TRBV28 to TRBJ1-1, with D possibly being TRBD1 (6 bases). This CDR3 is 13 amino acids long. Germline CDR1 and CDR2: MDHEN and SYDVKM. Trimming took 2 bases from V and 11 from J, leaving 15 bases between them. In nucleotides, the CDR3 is TGTGCCAGCAGTTTAGGAGGCAGGACAGTGGCTTTCTTT. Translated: CASSLGGRTVAFF. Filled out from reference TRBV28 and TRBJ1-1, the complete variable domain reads DVKVTQSSRYLVKRTGEKVFLECVQDMDHENMFWYRQDPGLGLRLIYFSYDVKMKEKGDIPEGYSVSREKKERFSLILESASTNQTSMYLCASSLGGRTVAFFGQGTRLTVV.

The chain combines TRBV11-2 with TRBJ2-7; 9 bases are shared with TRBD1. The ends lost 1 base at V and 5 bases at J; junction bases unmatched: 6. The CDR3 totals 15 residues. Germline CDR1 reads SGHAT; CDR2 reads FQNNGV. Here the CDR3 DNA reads TGTGCCAGCAGCTTAGCGCCGGGACAGGGCCACGAGCAGTACTTC. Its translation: CASSLAPGQGHEQYF.

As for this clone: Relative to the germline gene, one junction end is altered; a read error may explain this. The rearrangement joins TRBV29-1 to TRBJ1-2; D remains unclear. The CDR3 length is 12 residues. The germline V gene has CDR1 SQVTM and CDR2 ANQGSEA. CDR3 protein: CSVQDGGRGYTF. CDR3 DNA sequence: TGCAGCGTTCAAGACGGAGGCCGGGGCTACACCTTC.

The CDR3 DNA reads TGTGCCAGCCATTCAGGGGGGCAGCCCCAGCATTTT. This encodes CASHSGGQPQHF. The gene calls are TRBV28 and TRBJ1-5; 7 bases line up with TRBD1. Trimming took 8 bases from V and 7 from J; bases not matched to a gene: 5. The germline gives CDR1 MDHEN, CDR2 SYDVKM. The CDR3 is made up of 12 amino acids.

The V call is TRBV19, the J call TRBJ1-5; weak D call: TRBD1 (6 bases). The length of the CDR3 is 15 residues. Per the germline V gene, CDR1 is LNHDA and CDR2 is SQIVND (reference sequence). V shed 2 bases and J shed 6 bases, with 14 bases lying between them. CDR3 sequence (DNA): TGTGCCAGTAGTATACGTGCAGGGGTGGGTCAGCCCCAGCATTTT. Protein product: CASSIRAGVGQPQHF. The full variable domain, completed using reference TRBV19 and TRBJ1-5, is DGGITQSPKYLFRKEGQNVTLSCEQNLNHDAMYWYRQDPGQGLRLIYYSQIVNDFQKGDIAEGYSVSREKKESFPLTVTSAQKNPTAFYLCASSIRAGVGQPQHFGDGTRLSIL.

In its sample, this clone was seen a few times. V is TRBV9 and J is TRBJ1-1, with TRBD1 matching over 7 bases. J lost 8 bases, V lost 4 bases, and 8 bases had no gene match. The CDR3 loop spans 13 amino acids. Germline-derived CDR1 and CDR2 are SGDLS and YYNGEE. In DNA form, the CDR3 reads TGTGCCAGCAGCCTCTCGACAGGGTACGAAGCTTTCTTT. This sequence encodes CASSLSTGYEAFF.